A single sample gave rise to the 2 T cell receptor beta chains below, sequenced in a study of T cell responses to AZD1222 COVID-19 vaccine. Data came from immunoSEQ multiplex PCR; TCRdb stores just in-frame clones and leaves some out. The profile shows 95,000 to 150,000 clones, 88% of them singletons. Sequencing used peripheral blood, obtained on day 0 of AZD1222 vaccination. The receptors originated from an adult in good health.

This clone was seen only once. The chain joins TRBV5-5 to TRBJ1-4; D gene uncertain. Between the trimmed V and J ends, which lost 0 bases and 1 base, there was a span of 19 bases. There are 19 residues in the CDR3. The germline V gene has CDR1 SGHKS and CDR2 YYEKEE (reference sequence). The CDR3 loop is CASSLDLVRGPLTNEKLFF. For the CDR3, the DNA is TGTGCCAGCAGCTTGGATCTCGTCCGAGGACCATTAACTAATGAAAAACTGTTTTTT.

This clone occurred once. The chain carries TRBV5-1 and TRBJ1-1, with D unclear. This CDR3 has 15 residues. V lost 4 bases, J lost 0 bases, and 13 bases lay in between. Looked up from germline, CDR1 is SGHRS and CDR2 is YFSETQ. For the CDR3, the DNA is TGCGCCAGCAGCCTAGACGGAGCGTTGAACACTGAAGCTTTCTTT. It is translated as CASSLDGALNTEAFF.